The rows below give T cell receptor beta chains drawn from one sample of a study of neurological immune-mediated disorders. TCRdb recomputed calls from the 5' RACE reads with MiXCR, one row per CDR3 protein. The sample lists more than 40,000 distinct CDR3 sequences; around 2% were seen once. Sequencing input: PBMCs. Receptors originate from a woman aged 40 to 55 with multiple sclerosis. CDR3s include the opening cysteine and the closing phenylalanine or tryptophan. The D gene is left open where the match is weak. A clone size is listed for some rows: how often the clone was seen (once, few, many), or a class if it is expanded.

size	V	J	D	DNA	CDR3
many	TRBV11-2	TRBJ1-1	.	TGTGCCAGCACCCCCCCCTATCCAGGAAACACTGAAGCTTTCTTT	CASTPPYPGNTEAFF
many	TRBV11-2	TRBJ2-1	.	TGTGCCAGCAGCTTAGTAACTAAAACTGAGCAGTTCTTC	CASSLVTKTEQFF
many	TRBV20-1	TRBJ2-7	.	TGCAGTGCTAGACCCGGGACCCCCTACGAGCAGTACTTC	CSARPGTPYEQYF
many	TRBV18	TRBJ1-1	.	TGTGCCAGCTCCCGACGGGGGGGGGTGAACACTGAAGCTTTCTTT	CASSRRGGVNTEAFF
many	TRBV12-3/TRBV12-4	TRBJ1-3	.	TGTGCCAGCTTCCGCAACACCATATATTTT	CASFRNTIYF
many	TRBV5-1	TRBJ1-2	.	TGCGCCAGCAGCTTGACACGACCAGGGTATGGCTACACCTTC	CASSLTRPGYGYTF
.	TRBV7-2	TRBJ2-7	TRBD1	TGTGCCAGCAGCTTAGACAGGGGGGACGAGCAGTACTTC	CASSLDRGDEQYF
many	TRBV29-1	TRBJ2-7	.	TGCAGCGTTGAAGATCGAGGCAGGGGCGAATACGAGCAGTACTTC	CSVEDRGRGEYEQYF
many	TRBV7-9	TRBJ2-3	.	TGTGCCAGCAGCTTGATCGGCGGTCCTAGCACAGATACGCAGTATTTT	CASSLIGGPSTDTQYF
many	TRBV7-7	TRBJ2-2	.	TGTGCCAGCAGCCCGAGAGGTGGGGAGCTGTTTTTT	CASSPRGGELFF
medium-sized	TRBV29-1	TRBJ2-1	TRBD1	TGCAGCGTTGAAGAAACCGGGACAGGATCCTACAATGAGCAGTTCTTC	CSVEETGTGSYNEQFF
many	TRBV27	TRBJ1-5	TRBD1	TGTGCCAGCAGTCGACAGGGACCGAGGAGCAATCAGCCCCAGCATTTT	CASSRQGPRSNQPQHF
many	TRBV5-6	TRBJ1-2	.	TGTGCCAGCAGCTTTCGGTTGACCGACTATGGCTACACCTTC	CASSFRLTDYGYTF
many	TRBV9	TRBJ1-6	.	TGTGCCAGCAGCCAAACAGGAATCAATTCACCCCTCCACTTT	CASSQTGINSPLHF
many	TRBV20-1	TRBJ2-7	.	TGCAGTGCTAGAGATCGGGCGGGGGCCCTCGTCGAGCAGTACTTC	CSARDRAGALVEQYF
many	TRBV5-1	TRBJ1-2	TRBD1	TGCGCCAGCAGCTCCGGGACAGGGAACTATGGCTACACCTTC	CASSSGTGNYGYTF
many	TRBV5-1	TRBJ2-1	TRBD2	TGCGCCAGCAGCTTGGCCCCCGGACTAGCCTCCTACAATGAGCAGTTCTTC	CASSLAPGLASYNEQFF
many	TRBV15	TRBJ2-7	.	TGTGCCACCAGCGTATCCCTCAGGGGGGGAACCTACGAGCAGTACTTC	CATSVSLRGGTYEQYF
many	TRBV5-1	TRBJ2-2	.	TGCGCCAGCAGCACCGGGTCAGGGCGGAACACCGGGGAGCTGTTTTTT	CASSTGSGRNTGELFF
many	TRBV29-1	TRBJ2-7	.	TGCAGCGTCGCTACAGGATATGGCGAGCAGTACTTC	CSVATGYGEQYF
many	TRBV10-3	TRBJ2-3	TRBD1	TGTGCCATCAGTGAGTGGGCCGGGACAGCGATCACCACAGATACGCAGTATTTT	CAISEWAGTAITTDTQYF
many	TRBV7-6	TRBJ1-4	.	TGTGCCAGCAGCTCTACAATGAGGCTGTTTTTT	CASSSTMRLFF
many	TRBV9	TRBJ1-6	.	TGTGCCAGCAGTTCGGACAGCAATAATTCACCCCTCCACTTT	CASSSDSNNSPLHF
many	TRBV7-2	TRBJ1-6	.	TGTGCCAGCAGCGCGAGGACTTGGGGGGACCTCGGTTCACCCCTCCACTTT	CASSARTWGDLGSPLHF
many	TRBV30	TRBJ2-7	.	TGTGCCTGGACGACAGTCCACGAGCAGTACTTC	CAWTTVHEQYF
many	TRBV7-9	TRBJ1-1	.	TGTGCCAGCAGCCCTTCCCGAGCCGCTTCCCCAGTGAACACTGAAGCTTTCTTT	CASSPSRAASPVNTEAFF
many	TRBV20-1	TRBJ2-1	.	TGCAGTGGAGGGGCTATTTACAATGAGCAGTTCTTC	CSGGAIYNEQFF
many	TRBV5-1	TRBJ2-1	.	TGCGCCAGCAGCTTGGCGGGGAGGTCCGATGAGCAGTTCTTC	CASSLAGRSDEQFF
many	TRBV9	TRBJ2-3	.	TGTGCCAGCAGCGTGAGGCCTTACACAGATACGCAGTATTTT	CASSVRPYTDTQYF
many	TRBV4-2	TRBJ2-7	.	TGTGCCAGCAGCCAAGATTTTGTAAGCTACGAGCAGTACTTC	CASSQDFVSYEQYF
many	TRBV29-1	TRBJ2-7	.	TGCAGCGTTCCCTTGGCAGGGGCGGCCGAGCAGTACTTC	CSVPLAGAAEQYF
many	TRBV4-1	TRBJ1-2	TRBD1	TGCGCCAGCAGCCAAAACGACAGGGTTGACTATGGCTACACCTTC	CASSQNDRVDYGYTF
few	TRBV19	TRBJ1-2	.	TGTGCCAGTAGTTCGGGACGGCCCTATGGCTACACCTTC	CASSSGRPYGYTF
many	TRBV12-3/TRBV12-4	TRBJ1-2	TRBD1	TGTGCCAGCAGTTTAAACAGGGGGCAAGATGGCTACACCTTC	CASSLNRGQDGYTF
many	TRBV20-1	TRBJ2-7	TRBD1	TGCAGTGCCGCTTCCGGGACAGGGGCTCGCGAGCAGTACTTC	CSAASGTGAREQYF
many	TRBV3-1	TRBJ2-2	.	TGTGCCAGCAGCCAAGATTTAGTAATTCCCGGGGAGCTGTTTTTT	CASSQDLVIPGELFF
many	TRBV20-1	TRBJ1-2	.	TGCAGTGCTAGATACCACAGTTCTAACTATGGCTACACCTTC	CSARYHSSNYGYTF
many	TRBV5-1	TRBJ2-3	.	TGCGCCAGCAGCTTGGAGGGAAGCACAGATACGCAGTATTTT	CASSLEGSTDTQYF
many	TRBV7-9	TRBJ2-6	.	TGTGCCAGCAGCCGTGTAGGGTTCGGGGCCAACGTCCTGACTTTC	CASSRVGFGANVLTF
many	TRBV5-1	TRBJ2-7	.	TGCGCCAGCCGCCTAGGGAACGGGCTCTACGAGCAGTACTTC	CASRLGNGLYEQYF
many	TRBV7-2	TRBJ2-1	.	TGTGCCAGCAGCTCTACTAGAACGAATGAGCAGTTCTTC	CASSSTRTNEQFF
many	TRBV5-1	TRBJ1-1	.	TGCGCCAGCAGCTTGGTGGCAGGGGAGACTGAAGCTTTCTTT	CASSLVAGETEAFF
many	TRBV6-6	TRBJ1-4	.	TGTGCCAGCAGTGACGGAGGGGGGGGAGAGGGTGAAAAACTGTTTTTT	CASSDGGGGEGEKLFF
many	TRBV6-5	TRBJ2-7	.	TGTGCCAGCAGTTACCGAAGACAGGACGACGAGCAGTACTTC	CASSYRRQDDEQYF
many	TRBV3-1	TRBJ2-2	.	TGTGCCAGCAGCCGCAAATATCACACCGGGGAGCTGTTTTTT	CASSRKYHTGELFF
many	TRBV5-1	TRBJ1-4	TRBD1	TGCGCCAGCAGATGGACAGGGGCGCAAGATGAAAAACTGTTTTTT	CASRWTGAQDEKLFF
many	TRBV4-1	TRBJ2-2	TRBD2	TGCGCCAGCAGCCCAACTAGCGGGGGCAGCACCGGGGAGCTGTTTTTT	CASSPTSGGSTGELFF
many	TRBV7-3	TRBJ2-3	TRBD2	TGTGCCAGCAGCTTTTTAGCGGGGAAGCAGTATTTT	CASSFLAGKQYF
many	TRBV10-3	TRBJ1-4	TRBD1	TGTGCCATCAGTCCGGGACAGGGGGCGAGAAATGAAAAACTGTTTTTT	CAISPGQGARNEKLFF
many	TRBV30	TRBJ1-2	.	TGTGCCTGGAGTGTAAGGGGCACAGACTATGGCTACACCTTC	CAWSVRGTDYGYTF
many	TRBV7-6	TRBJ2-1	TRBD2	TGTGCCAGCAGCCTCGGACTAGCGGGGGGGCCGTTCCAGCAGTTCTTC	CASSLGLAGGPFQQFF
many	TRBV12-3/TRBV12-4	TRBJ1-2	.	TGTGCCAGCAGACTGACAGCCAACTATGGCTACACCTTC	CASRLTANYGYTF
many	TRBV18	TRBJ1-1	.	TGTGCCAGCTCACCACTTTCCGTGAACACTGAAGCTTTCTTT	CASSPLSVNTEAFF
many	TRBV12-5	TRBJ1-1	TRBD1	TGTGCTAGTGGTTCGGGACAGATGAACACTGAAGCTTTCTTT	CASGSGQMNTEAFF
many	TRBV5-1	TRBJ2-3	TRBD1	TGCGCCAGCAGTGACAGGGGAGGCACAGATACGCAGTATTTT	CASSDRGGTDTQYF
many	TRBV6-5	TRBJ1-4	TRBD1	TGTGCCAGCAGCTGGACAGGGGTTAATGAAAAACTGTTTTTT	CASSWTGVNEKLFF
many	TRBV2	TRBJ2-1	TRBD2	TGTGCCAGCTGGGGGGGGTCCTACAATGAGCAGTTCTTC	CASWGGSYNEQFF
many	TRBV5-1	TRBJ2-7	.	TGCGCCAGCAGCTTCTGGGGCCGCTTGGAGCAGTACTTC	CASSFWGRLEQYF
many	TRBV4-2	TRBJ2-1	TRBD1	TGTGCCAGCAGCCAAGAAGATCTACAGGGGTATGAGCAGTTCTTC	CASSQEDLQGYEQFF
many	TRBV12-5	TRBJ1-1	.	TGTGCTAGTGGCCGCGCACGGGGGGCAAGTCTCACTGAAGCTTTCTTT	CASGRARGASLTEAFF